This T cell receptor (beta chain) was captured by sequencing in a study of radiation and T cells in renal cell carcinoma. Note on this clone: Its antigen is as yet unknown.

General study points: Top tumor clonotypes rose in blood 2 weeks post-radiation, then contracted. No pretreatment tumor biopsies were available for baseline clonotypes.

The sample's time point: baseline pretreatment blood. Treatment meaning: 15 Gy SBRT to primary tumor, nephrectomy 4 weeks later. The tumor was a clear cell renal cell carcinoma. Data came from immunoSEQ multiplex PCR; TCRdb stores just in-frame clones and leaves some out. Among about 130,000 clones listed, approximately 91% were seen once. The V end lost 1 base, the J end lost 3 bases, and 9 bases lay between the germline ends. This CDR3 region has 15 residues. Germline V gives CDR1 SGHAT, CDR2 FQNNGV. The V and J genes are TRBV11-2 and TRBJ2-2, with D perhaps TRBD1 (6 bases). The source is a woman aged 50 to 60 with renal cell carcinoma. The source was blood, collected from a patient whose treatment included radiotherapy and nephrectomy. The CDR3: CASSLVGGDTGELFF. DNA of the CDR3: TGTGCCAGCAGCTTAGTTGGGGGCGACACCGGGGAGCTGTTTTTT.